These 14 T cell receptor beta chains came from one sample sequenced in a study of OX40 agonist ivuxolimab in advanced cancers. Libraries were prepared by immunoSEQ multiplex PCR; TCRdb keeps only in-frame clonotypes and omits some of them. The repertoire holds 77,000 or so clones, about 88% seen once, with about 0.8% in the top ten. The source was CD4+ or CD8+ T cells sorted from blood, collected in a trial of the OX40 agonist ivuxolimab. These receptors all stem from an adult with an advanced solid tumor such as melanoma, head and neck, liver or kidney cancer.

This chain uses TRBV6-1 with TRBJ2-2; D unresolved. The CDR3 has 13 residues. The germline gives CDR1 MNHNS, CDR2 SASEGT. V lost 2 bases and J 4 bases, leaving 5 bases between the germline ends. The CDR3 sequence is CASSETPTGELFF. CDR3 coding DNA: TGTGCCAGCAGTGAAACCCCCACCGGGGAGCTGTTTTTT.

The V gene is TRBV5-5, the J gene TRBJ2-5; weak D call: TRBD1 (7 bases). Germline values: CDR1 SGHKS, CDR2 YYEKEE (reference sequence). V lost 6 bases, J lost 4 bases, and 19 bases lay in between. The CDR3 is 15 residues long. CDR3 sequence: CASNVEGARGETQYF. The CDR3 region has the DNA TGTGCCAGCAACGTTGAGGGGGCGCGGGGAGAGACCCAGTACTTC. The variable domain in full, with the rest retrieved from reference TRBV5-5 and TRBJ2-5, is DAGVTQSPTHLIKTRGQQVTLRCSPISGHKSVSWYQQVLGQGPQFIFQYYEKEERGRGNFPDRFSARQFPNYSSELNVNALLLGDSALYLCASNVEGARGETQYFGPGTRLLVL.

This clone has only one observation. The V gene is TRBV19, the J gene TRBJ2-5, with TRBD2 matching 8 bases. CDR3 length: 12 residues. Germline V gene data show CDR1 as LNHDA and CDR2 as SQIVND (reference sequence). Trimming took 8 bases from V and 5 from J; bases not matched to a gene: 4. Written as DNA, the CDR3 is TGTGCCAGTCGGGGGGGCAGGGAGACCCAGTACTTC. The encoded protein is CASRGGRETQYF.

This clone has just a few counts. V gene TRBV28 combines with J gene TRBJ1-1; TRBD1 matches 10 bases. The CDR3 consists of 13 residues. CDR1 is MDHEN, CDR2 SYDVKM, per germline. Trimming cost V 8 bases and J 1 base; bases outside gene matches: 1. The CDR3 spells CASGTGANTEAFF. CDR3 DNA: TGTGCCAGCGGGACAGGGGCGAACACTGAAGCTTTCTTT.

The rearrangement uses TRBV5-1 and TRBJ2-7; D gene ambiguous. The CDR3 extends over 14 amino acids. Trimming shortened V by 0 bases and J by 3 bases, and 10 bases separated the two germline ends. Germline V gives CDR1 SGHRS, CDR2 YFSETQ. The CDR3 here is CASSLAFGNYEQYF. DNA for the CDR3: TGCGCCAGCAGCTTGGCCTTTGGGAACTACGAGCAGTACTTC.

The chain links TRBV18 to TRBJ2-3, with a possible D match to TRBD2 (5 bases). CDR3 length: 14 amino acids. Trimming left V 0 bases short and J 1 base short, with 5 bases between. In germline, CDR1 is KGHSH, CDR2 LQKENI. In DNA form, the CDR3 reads TGTGCCAGCTCACCACCTAGCGGCACAGATACGCAGTATTTT. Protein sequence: CASSPPSGTDTQYF. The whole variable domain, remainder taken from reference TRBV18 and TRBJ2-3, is NAGVMQNPRHLVRRRGQEARLRCSPMKGHSHVYWYRQLPEEGLKFMVYLQKENIIDESGMPKERFSAEFPKEGPSILRIQQVVRGDSAAYFCASSPPSGTDTQYFGPGTRLTVL.

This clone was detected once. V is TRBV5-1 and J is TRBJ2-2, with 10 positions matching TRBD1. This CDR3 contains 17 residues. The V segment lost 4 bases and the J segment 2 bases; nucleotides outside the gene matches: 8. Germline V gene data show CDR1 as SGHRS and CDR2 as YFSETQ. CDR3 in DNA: TGCGCCAGCAGCACTCTCGGGACAGGGGCTAACACCGGGGAGCTGTTTTTT. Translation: CASSTLGTGANTGELFF. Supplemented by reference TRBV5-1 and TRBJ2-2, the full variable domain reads KAGVTQTPRYLIKTRGQQVTLSCSPISGHRSVSWYQQTPGQGLQFLFEYFSETQRNKGNFPGRFSGRQFSNSRSEMNVSTLELGDSALYLCASSTLGTGANTGELFFGEGSRLTVL.

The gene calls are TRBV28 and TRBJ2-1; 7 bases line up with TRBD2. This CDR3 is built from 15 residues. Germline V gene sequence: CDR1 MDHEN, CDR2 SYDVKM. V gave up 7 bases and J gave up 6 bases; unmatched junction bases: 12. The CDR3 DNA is TGTGCCAGCACCTTGGGAGGGGTAATGGTCAATGAGCAGTTCTTC. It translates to CASTLGGVMVNEQFF.

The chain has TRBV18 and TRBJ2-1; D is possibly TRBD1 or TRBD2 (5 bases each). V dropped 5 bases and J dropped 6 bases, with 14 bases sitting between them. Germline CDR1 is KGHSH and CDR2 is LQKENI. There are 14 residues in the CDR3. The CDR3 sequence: CASSFPGRSNEQFF. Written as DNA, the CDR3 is TGTGCCAGCTCATTTCCAGGGAGAAGCAATGAGCAGTTCTTC.

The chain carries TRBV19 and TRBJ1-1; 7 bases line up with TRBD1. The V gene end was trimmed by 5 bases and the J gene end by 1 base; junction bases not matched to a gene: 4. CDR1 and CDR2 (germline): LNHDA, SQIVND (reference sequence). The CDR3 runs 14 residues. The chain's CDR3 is CASSPQGGNTEAFF. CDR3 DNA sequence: TGTGCCAGTAGTCCTCAGGGGGGGAACACTGAAGCTTTCTTT.

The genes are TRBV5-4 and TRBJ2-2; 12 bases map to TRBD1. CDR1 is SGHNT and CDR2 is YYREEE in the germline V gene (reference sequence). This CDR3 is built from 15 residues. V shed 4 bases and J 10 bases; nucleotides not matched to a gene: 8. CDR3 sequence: CASSAGTGGRLELFF. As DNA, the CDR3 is TGTGCCAGCAGCGCCGGGACAGGGGGCCGGCTGGAGCTGTTTTTT.

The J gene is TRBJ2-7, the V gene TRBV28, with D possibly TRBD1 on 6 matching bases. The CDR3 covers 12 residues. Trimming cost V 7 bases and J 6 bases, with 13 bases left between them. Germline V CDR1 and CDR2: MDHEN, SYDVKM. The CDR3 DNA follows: TGTGCCAGCAATCAGGGGTCGGTCGAGCAGTACTTC. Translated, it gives CASNQGSVEQYF.

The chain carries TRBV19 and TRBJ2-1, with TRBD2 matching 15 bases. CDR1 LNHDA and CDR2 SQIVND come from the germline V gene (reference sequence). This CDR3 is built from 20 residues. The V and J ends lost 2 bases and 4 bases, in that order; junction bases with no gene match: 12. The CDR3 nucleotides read TGTGCCAGTAGTATAAAAGGACTAGCGGGGGGGCAAAATACTTACAATGAGCAGTTCTTC. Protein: CASSIKGLAGGQNTYNEQFF.

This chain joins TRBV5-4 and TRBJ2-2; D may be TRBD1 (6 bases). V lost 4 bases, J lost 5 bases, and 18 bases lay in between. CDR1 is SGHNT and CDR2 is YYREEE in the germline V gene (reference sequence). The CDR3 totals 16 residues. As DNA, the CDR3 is TGTGCCAGCAGCCCACTGATGGGGGCGGAGACCGGGGAGCTGTTTTTT. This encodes CASSPLMGAETGELFF.